This T cell receptor beta chain was identified during a study of tumor-infiltrating lymphocytes in primary liver carcinoma. Findings of the study overall: Top clones occupying all five tumor regions numbered only about 7.5-24%. Among the pair types, tumor region pairs showed more overlap than tumor-adjacent and tumor-blood pairs.

The V end lost 6 bases, the J end lost 7 bases, and 10 bases lay between the germline ends. The length of the CDR3 is 12 residues. Germline loops: CDR1 SGHTA, CDR2 FQGNSA. Both RNA and DNA were isolated together from roughly 20-30 mg of bulk tissue that had not been sorted. Chronic HBV infection, untreated so far, was present in the patients. Note on this clonotype: Antigen: not known.

Synthesis of TCR beta cDNA was carried out from about 0.55 ug total RNA with a constant-region primer. Each TCR beta library was derived from three nested multiplex PCR rounds that employed slightly modified ARM-PCR. Primers for the first two PCR rounds were TRBV1-TRBV30 forward primers and a C-beta reverse primer (roughly 9 cycles per round). TCRdb reanalysed the multiplex PCR reads using MiXCR and keeps one entry per CDR3 protein. The table includes about 190,000 distinct CDR3 sequences, around 85% detected once. The source is a middle-aged man with primary liver carcinoma and hepatitis B virus infection. Sequencing was done on a sample of tumor tissue from primary liver carcinoma. The chain employs TRBV7-2 and TRBJ2-1; D not certain. The DNA for the CDR3 is TGTGCCAGCAGTACAGAGAGAAATGAGCAGTTCTTC. It codes for CASSTERNEQFF. Combining the CDR3 with reference TRBV7-2 and TRBJ2-1 gives the whole variable domain GAGVSQSPSNKVTEKGKDVELRCDPISGHTALYWYRQSLGQGLEFLIYFQGNSAPDKSGLPSDRFSAERTGGSVSTLTIQRTQQEDSAVYLCASSTERNEQFFGPGTRLTVL.